This T cell receptor beta chain originates from a study of neoadjuvant anti-PD-1 for oral cavity cancer (TCRdb year 2021). Regarding the study in general: Patients mostly received three to four biweekly doses of nivolumab at 3 mg/kg before curative-intent surgical resection. For patients who did not progress, a fourth nivolumab dose was given around day 43, followed by definitive surgical resection on days 50-56. Responders were defined as patients with complete response, partial response or stable disease by RECIST 1.1; non-responders were defined as patients with progression. There were 12 patients in the parent correlative cohort, and the response rate was around 30%.

For deep sequencing, PBMC libraries mostly used around 500 ng of input genomic DNA, with six replicates for each sample. The immunoSEQ hsTCRbeta kit was used to prepare TCRbeta libraries according to the manufacturer's instructions. An Illumina NovaSeq 6000 S4 flow cell was used to sequence the final libraries, which had first been combined to 3 nM. For the original study's pipeline: Raw data preprocessing and quality control were performed with the immunoSEQ Analyzer. The analysis was limited to productive rearrangements, and each clonotype was defined by a unique CDR3 amino acid sequence. Repertoire clonality was estimated as the Gini-Simpson index, computed with the R package tcR. Student's t test was used to compare Gini indices, while Pearson correlation assessed associations with tumor size change. TCRdb's version of the immuneACCESS table is confined to in-frame rearrangements and falls short of the full clone set. An unresolved V gene accounts for under half of the shortfall where checked; the remainder is of unknown origin. Clone size and V and J calls were adopted from that table, with D and trimming inferred from the DNA. The sample table shows more than 9,500 clones, and approximately 74% are seen once. The top ten hold just over 2.5% of the sample.

CDR1 is given as SGHRS and CDR2 as YFSETQ, both from the germline V gene. From its cysteine to its phenylalanine, the CDR3 spans 13 amino acids. Only the CDR3 portion is preserved as DNA: 39 bases, with reading frame beginning at the first base. V was cut back by 2 bases and J by 6 bases, leaving a gap of 10 bases between them. Results and caveats for the whole study, not just this receptor: Only three patients per response group were included in the TCR analyses, and larger cohorts for validation were called for by the authors. After neoadjuvant nivolumab, T cell clonality (Gini index) in PBMCs was significantly higher in non-responders than in responders. A higher pretreatment blood Treg/Th17 ratio correlated with both higher pretreatment blood TCRbeta clonality and lower post-treatment tumor TCRbeta clonality.

The intended sense of this specimen's time point label: after neoadjuvant nivolumab, at surgical resection. Patients were newly diagnosed with stage II-IVA oral cavity squamous cell carcinoma and had received no prior systemic or radiation treatment. The cohort was composed of patients with HPV-negative, locally advanced oral cavity squamous cell carcinoma. Peripheral blood mononuclear cells were analyzed directly, without maintenance or expansion in culture. The samples were obtained from a longitudinal correlative study of a single-arm phase II trial testing neoadjuvant nivolumab in oral cavity squamous cell carcinoma. Subject-matched pre- and post-treatment PBMCs and tumors from three responders and three non-responders underwent genomic DNA-based TCRbeta sequencing. Peripheral blood mononuclear cells were collected before nivolumab treatment and were collected again after treatment, at the time of surgery. Genomic DNA was isolated from PBMCs using the Maxwell RSC DNA from Cells kit.

Concerning this clone itself: Its antigen remains unidentified. The record has no base qualities; no much larger clone is one base away.

This TCR was recovered from a person between 40 and 80 years old with oral cavity squamous cell carcinoma. This specimen consisted of PBMCs, obtained after nivolumab (anti-PD-1) treatment. The chain uses TRBV5-1 and TRBJ2-3, with a weak D call of TRBD1 (5 bases match). The DNA sequence is TGCGCCAGCAGCTTCTACGCAGGGGATACGCAGTATTTT. Its protein reads: CASSFYAGDTQYF.